These 9 T cell receptor beta chains were all obtained from the same sample, sequenced in a study of cytomegalovirus exposure and HLA in healthy donors. The study ran its PCR with 60 Vbeta and 13 Jbeta primers. Sequencing used immunoSEQ multiplex PCR; TCRdb keeps in-frame clones, though not all of them. The sample holds 50,000 to 65,000 clones, over 70% seen once. Sequenced material: PBMCs. Every receptor here comes from a man between 18 and 35 years old in good health and CMV-seronegative.

The chain joins TRBV29-1 to TRBJ2-7; 7 bases agree with TRBD1. The V and J ends lost 7 bases and 2 bases, in that order; junction bases with no gene match: 11. This CDR3 is built from 14 residues. Per germline, CDR1 SQVTM and CDR2 ANQGSEA. CDR3 residues: CSAILTTGTYEQYF. In DNA form, the CDR3 reads TGCAGCGCCATTCTAACGACAGGGACCTACGAGCAGTACTTC.

V and J are TRBV10-3 and TRBJ2-5; the D gene is possibly TRBD2 (5 bases). CDR1 and CDR2 from the germline V gene are ENHRY and SYGVKD. Trimming removed 0 bases from V and 4 bases from J, with 6 bases in between. The CDR3 contains 13 residues. CDR3 sequence reads: CAISESEAETQYF. As DNA, the CDR3 is TGTGCCATCAGTGAGTCGGAGGCAGAGACCCAGTACTTC.

The chain recombines TRBV1 with TRBJ2-5; the tabulated D call, TRBD2, remains unverified against the DNA. TRBV1 is given as a pseudogene. The CDR3 is made up of 18 amino acids. DNA for the CDR3: TGCACCAGCAGCCACCTCCCGGAGGAGGCTCAGTACCAAGAGACCCAGTACTTC. It encodes CTSSHLPEEAQYQETQYF.

This chain connects TRBV10-3 to TRBJ2-2, with D tentatively TRBD1 (6 bases). V was clipped by 7 bases and J by 5 bases, with 20 bases between them. Germline V CDR1 and CDR2: ENHRY, SYGVKD. This CDR3 has 16 amino acids. Written as DNA, the CDR3 is TGTGCCATCAAAAGGGGGAGCGGAGACGGGACCGGGGAGCTGTTTTTT. As protein: CAIKRGSGDGTGELFF.

This chain links TRBV18 with TRBJ1-5, with D hard to call. V dropped 5 bases and J dropped 3 bases, with 11 bases sitting between them. The CDR3 has 14 amino acids. CDR1 and CDR2 from the germline V gene are KGHSH and LQKENI. The CDR3 nucleotides are TGTGCCAGCTCATCGGGAGCAATCAATCAGCCCCAGCATTTT. Protein: CASSSGAINQPQHF.

The rearrangement joins TRBV6-1 to TRBJ1-5; D possibly corresponds to TRBD1 (5 bases). CDR3 size: 13 residues. Trimming removed 6 bases from V and 7 bases from J, with 13 bases in between. Germline V lookup: CDR1 MNHNS, CDR2 SASEGT. The CDR3 DNA reads as TGTGCCAGCAGCCGAGACAGCTTACAGCCCCAGCATTTT. Residues: CASSRDSLQPQHF.

Here the CDR3 DNA reads TGTGCCAGCAGCCAAGGGAGAGGGCCGGTCGAGACCCAGTACTTC. Its protein product is CASSQGRGPVETQYF. The chain combines TRBV4-2 with TRBJ2-5; TRBD2 is a possible D gene (5 bases). The CDR3 is 15 residues long. Germline V gene lookup returns CDR1 LGHNA and CDR2 YNFKEQ. The ends were cut back, 1 base at V and 5 bases at J, with 14 bases in the middle.

This rearrangement joins TRBV4-1 to TRBJ2-1; 10 positions agree with TRBD2. Germline CDR1 MGHRA, CDR2 YSYEKL. V shed 3 bases and J 5 bases; nucleotides not matched to a gene: 7. The CDR3 contains 16 residues. CDR3 protein: CASSQTLAGRNNEQFF. The CDR3 DNA reads as TGCGCCAGCAGCCAGACACTAGCGGGAAGAAACAATGAGCAGTTCTTC.

The chain uses TRBV5-4 and TRBJ2-1; 8 nucleotides agree with TRBD2. CDR1 is SGHNT and CDR2 is YYREEE in the germline V gene (reference sequence). The CDR3 is 16 residues long. V was clipped by 0 bases and J by 3 bases; unmatched bases: 5. CDR3 protein: CASSLAWREVYNEQFF. CDR3 bases: TGTGCCAGCAGCTTGGCCTGGCGGGAGGTCTACAATGAGCAGTTCTTC.